A single T cell receptor beta chain is shown here with its context. Its antigen remains unknown. The entry originates in a study of T cell responses to AZD1222 COVID-19 vaccine. Study results and limitations: Clonal diversity may have been underestimated in mostly white British donors.

The assay was immunoSEQ multiplex PCR, and TCRdb's table has in-frame clones only and misses some. The sample lists about 93,000 clones, 85% to 90% occurring once. This CDR3 spans 13 amino acids. The V gene end was trimmed by 5 bases and the J gene end by 6 bases; junction bases not matched to a gene: 4. Germline V gene data show CDR1 as SGHDT and CDR2 as YYEEEE. The source is an adult who received the AZD1222 COVID-19 vaccine. The sequenced sample was peripheral blood, obtained 28 days after the second AZD1222 dose. The rearrangement joins TRBV5-6 to TRBJ2-1; 8 bases agree with TRBD1. The CDR3 coding sequence is TGTGCCAGCAGAGAGGACAGGGCCAATGAGCAGTTCTTC. It translates to CASREDRANEQFF.